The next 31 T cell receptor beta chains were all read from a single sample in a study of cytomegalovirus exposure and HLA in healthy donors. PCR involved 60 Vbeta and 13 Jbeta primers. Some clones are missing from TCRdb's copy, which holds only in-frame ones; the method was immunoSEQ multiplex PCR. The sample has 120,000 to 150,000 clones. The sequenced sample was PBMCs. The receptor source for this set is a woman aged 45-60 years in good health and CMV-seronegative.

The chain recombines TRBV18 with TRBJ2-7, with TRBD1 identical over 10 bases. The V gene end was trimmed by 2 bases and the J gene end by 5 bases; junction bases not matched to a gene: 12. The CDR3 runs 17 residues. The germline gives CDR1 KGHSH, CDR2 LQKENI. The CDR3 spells CASSPSSRDRGFNEQYF. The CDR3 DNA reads TGTGCCAGCTCACCATCTTCACGGGACAGGGGTTTCAACGAGCAGTACTTC. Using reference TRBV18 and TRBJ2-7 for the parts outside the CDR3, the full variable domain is NAGVMQNPRHLVRRRGQEARLRCSPMKGHSHVYWYRQLPEEGLKFMVYLQKENIIDESGMPKERFSAEFPKEGPSILRIQQVVRGDSAAYFCASSPSSRDRGFNEQYFGPGTRLTVT.

The CDR3 coding sequence is TGTGCCAGCAGTACTACAGGGGGTGCTCAGCCCCAGCATTTT. It codes for CASSTTGGAQPQHF. The genes are TRBV6-1 and TRBJ1-5; TRBD1 matches 8 bases. J gave up 6 bases and V 5 bases, and 6 bases lay outside the gene matches. CDR1 and CDR2 (germline): MNHNS, SASEGT. This CDR3 spans 14 amino acids.

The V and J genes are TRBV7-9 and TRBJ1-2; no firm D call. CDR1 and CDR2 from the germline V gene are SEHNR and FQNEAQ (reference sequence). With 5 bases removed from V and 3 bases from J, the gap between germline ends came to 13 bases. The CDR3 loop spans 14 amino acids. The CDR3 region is CASSLTAVDYGYTF. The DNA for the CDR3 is TGTGCCAGCAGCCTTACAGCTGTAGACTATGGCTACACCTTC.

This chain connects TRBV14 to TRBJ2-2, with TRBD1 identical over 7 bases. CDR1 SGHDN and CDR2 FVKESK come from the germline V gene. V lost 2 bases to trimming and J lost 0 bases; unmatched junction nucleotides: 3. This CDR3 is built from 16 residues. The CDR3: CASSQPGQTNTGELFF. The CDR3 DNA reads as TGTGCCAGCAGCCAACCGGGACAGACGAACACCGGGGAGCTGTTTTTT.

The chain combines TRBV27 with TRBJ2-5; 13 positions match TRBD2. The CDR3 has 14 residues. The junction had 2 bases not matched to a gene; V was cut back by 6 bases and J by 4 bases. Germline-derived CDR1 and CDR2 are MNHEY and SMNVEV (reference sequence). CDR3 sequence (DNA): TGTGCCAGCAGACGACTAGCGGGAGGAGAGACCCAGTACTTC. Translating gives CASRRLAGGETQYF.

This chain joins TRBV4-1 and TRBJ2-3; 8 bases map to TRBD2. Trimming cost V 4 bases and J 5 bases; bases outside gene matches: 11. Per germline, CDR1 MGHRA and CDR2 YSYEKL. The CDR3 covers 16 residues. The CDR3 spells CASSLPAGAIRDTQYF. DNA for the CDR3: TGCGCCAGCAGCCTTCCAGCGGGGGCGATCCGAGATACGCAGTATTTT.

In DNA, the CDR3 is TGTGCCAGCAGCCAAGATTGGGGAAGCGGGACGACCTACGAGCAGTACTTC. This encodes CASSQDWGSGTTYEQYF. J is TRBJ2-7 and V is TRBV4-2; TRBD2 aligns across 7 bases. This CDR3 is 17 amino acids long. Germline CDR1 is LGHNA and CDR2 is YNFKEQ. After removal of 0 bases from V and 2 bases from J, the junction contained 10 bases not matched to a gene.

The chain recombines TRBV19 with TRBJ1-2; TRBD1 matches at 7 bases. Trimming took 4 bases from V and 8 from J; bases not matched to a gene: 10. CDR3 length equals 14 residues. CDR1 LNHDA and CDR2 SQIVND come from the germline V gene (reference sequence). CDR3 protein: CASSTSRGTVGYTF. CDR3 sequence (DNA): TGTGCCAGTAGTACTTCGCGAGGGACAGTCGGCTACACCTTC.

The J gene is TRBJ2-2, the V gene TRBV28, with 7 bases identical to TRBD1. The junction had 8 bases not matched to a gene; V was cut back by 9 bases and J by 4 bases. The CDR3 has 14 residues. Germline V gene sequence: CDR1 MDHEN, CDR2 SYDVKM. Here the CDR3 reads CASSPPGGTGELFF. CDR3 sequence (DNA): TGTGCCAGTTCCCCCCCAGGGGGCACCGGGGAGCTGTTTTTT.

The CDR3 DNA is TGTGTTTGGAAAAAGGGGAACTATGGCTACACCTTC. Translated, it gives CVWKKGNYGYTF. The chain employs TRBV30 and TRBJ1-2; a possible D gene is TRBD1 (5 bases). Germline V gives CDR1 GTSNPN, CDR2 SVGIG (reference sequence). The CDR3 loop spans 12 amino acids.

CDR3 sequence reads: CAWSVMRSGGETQYF. CDR3 bases: TGTGCCTGGAGTGTAATGCGGAGTGGCGGAGAGACCCAGTACTTC. The rearrangement joins TRBV30 to TRBJ2-5; no firm D call. Germline V CDR1 and CDR2: GTSNPN, SVGIG (reference sequence). V was trimmed by 0 bases and J by 4 bases, leaving 15 bases between them. CDR3 size: 15 residues. Full variable domain (outside the CDR3, taken from reference TRBV30 and TRBJ2-5): SQTIHQWPATLVQPVGSPLSLECTVEGTSNPNLYWYRQAAGRGLQLLFYSVGIGQISSEVPQNLSASRPQDRQFILSSKKLLLSDSGFYLCAWSVMRSGGETQYFGPGTRLLVL.

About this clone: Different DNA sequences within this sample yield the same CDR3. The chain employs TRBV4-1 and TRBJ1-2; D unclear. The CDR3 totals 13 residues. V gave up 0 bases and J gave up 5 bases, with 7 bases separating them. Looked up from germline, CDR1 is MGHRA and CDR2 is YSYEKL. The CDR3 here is CASSQDAGYGYTF. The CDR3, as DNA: TGCGCCAGCAGCCAAGATGCGGGATATGGCTACACCTTC.

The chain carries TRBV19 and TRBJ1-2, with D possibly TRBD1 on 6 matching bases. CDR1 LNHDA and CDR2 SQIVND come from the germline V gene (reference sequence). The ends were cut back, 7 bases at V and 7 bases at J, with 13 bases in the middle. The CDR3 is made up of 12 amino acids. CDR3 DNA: TGTGCCAGTATGGGGACAATCGGTGGCTACACCTTC. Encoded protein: CASMGTIGGYTF.

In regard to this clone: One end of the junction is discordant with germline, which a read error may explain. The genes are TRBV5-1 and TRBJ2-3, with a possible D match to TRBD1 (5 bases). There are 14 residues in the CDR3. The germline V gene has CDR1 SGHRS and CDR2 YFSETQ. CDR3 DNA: TGCGCCAGCAGCTTGTCGTGGGGCACGGATACGCAGTATTTT. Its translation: CASSLSWGTDTQYF.

The CDR3 DNA sequence: TGTGCCAGTAGTATTGGGCGAGAGCAGTACTTC. Protein sequence: CASSIGREQYF. The rearrangement uses TRBV19 and TRBJ2-7; D is unclear. CDR3 length: 11 amino acids. Germline CDR1 reads LNHDA; CDR2 reads SQIVND (reference sequence). Trimming took off 3 bases at V and 7 bases at J, with 7 bases between the two ends.

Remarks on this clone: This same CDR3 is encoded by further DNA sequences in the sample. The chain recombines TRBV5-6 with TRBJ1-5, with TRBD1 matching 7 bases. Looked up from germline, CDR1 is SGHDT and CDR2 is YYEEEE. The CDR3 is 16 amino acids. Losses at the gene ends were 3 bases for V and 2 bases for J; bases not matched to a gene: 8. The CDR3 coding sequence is TGTGCCAGCAGCTCGATGGGGACAGTCGGCAATCAGCCCCAGCATTTT. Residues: CASSSMGTVGNQPQHF.

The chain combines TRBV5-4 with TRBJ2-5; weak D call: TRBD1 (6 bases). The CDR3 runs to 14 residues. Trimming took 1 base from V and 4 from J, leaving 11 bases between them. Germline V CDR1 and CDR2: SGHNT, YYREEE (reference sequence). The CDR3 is CASSLYRDGETQYF. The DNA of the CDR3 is TGTGCCAGCAGCTTGTACAGGGATGGAGAGACCCAGTACTTC.

This chain's CDR3 is CASSPRTSGGGSYEQYF. CDR3 coding DNA: TGTGCCAGCAGCCCGAGGACTAGCGGGGGAGGATCCTACGAGCAGTACTTC. V and J are TRBV9 and TRBJ2-7; the match to TRBD2 covers 13 bases. The CDR3 consists of 17 residues. Germline values: CDR1 SGDLS, CDR2 YYNGEE. J gave up 1 base and V 4 bases, and 8 bases lay outside the gene matches.

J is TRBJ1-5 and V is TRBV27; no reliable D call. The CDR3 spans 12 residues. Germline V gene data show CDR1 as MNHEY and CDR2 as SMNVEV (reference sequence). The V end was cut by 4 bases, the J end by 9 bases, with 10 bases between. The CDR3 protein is CASSSTGGPQHF. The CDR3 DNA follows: TGTGCCAGCAGTTCGACGGGTGGGCCCCAGCATTTT.

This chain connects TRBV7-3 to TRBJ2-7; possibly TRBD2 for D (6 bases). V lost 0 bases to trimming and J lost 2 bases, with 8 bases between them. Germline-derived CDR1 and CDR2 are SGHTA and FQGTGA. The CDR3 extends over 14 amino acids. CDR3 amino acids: CASSLTSGPYEQYF. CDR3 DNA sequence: TGTGCCAGCAGCTTAACTAGCGGCCCCTACGAGCAGTACTTC. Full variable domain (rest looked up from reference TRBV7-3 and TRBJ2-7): GAGVSQTPSNKVTEKGKYVELRCDPISGHTALYWYRQSLGQGPEFLIYFQGTGAADDSGLPNDRFFAVRPEGSVSTLKIQRTERGDSAVYLCASSLTSGPYEQYFGPGTRLTVT.

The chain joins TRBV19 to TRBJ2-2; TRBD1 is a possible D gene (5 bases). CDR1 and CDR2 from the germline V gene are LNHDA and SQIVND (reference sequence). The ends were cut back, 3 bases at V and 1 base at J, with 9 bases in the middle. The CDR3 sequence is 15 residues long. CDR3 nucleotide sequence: TGTGCCAGTAGTATTAGAAGGGGGAACACCGGGGAGCTGTTTTTT. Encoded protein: CASSIRRGNTGELFF.

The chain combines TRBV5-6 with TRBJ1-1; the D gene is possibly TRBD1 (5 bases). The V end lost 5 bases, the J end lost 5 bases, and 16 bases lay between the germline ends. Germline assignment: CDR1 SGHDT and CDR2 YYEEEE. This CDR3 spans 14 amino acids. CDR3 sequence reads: CASRQRQYSTEAFF. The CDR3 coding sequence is TGTGCCAGCAGACAACGACAGTATAGTACTGAAGCTTTCTTT. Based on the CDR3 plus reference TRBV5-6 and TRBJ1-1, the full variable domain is DAGVTQSPTHLIKTRGQQVTLRCSPKSGHDTVSWYQQALGQGPQFIFQYYEEEERQRGNFPDRFSGHQFPNYSSELNVNALLLGDSALYLCASRQRQYSTEAFFGQGTRLTVV.

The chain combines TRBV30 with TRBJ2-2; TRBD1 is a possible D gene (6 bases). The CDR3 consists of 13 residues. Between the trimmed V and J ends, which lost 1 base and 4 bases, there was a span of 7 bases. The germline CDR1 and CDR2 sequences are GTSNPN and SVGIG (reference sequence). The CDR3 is CAWSEGGTGELFF. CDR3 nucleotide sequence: TGTGCCTGGAGTGAAGGGGGCACCGGGGAGCTGTTTTTT.

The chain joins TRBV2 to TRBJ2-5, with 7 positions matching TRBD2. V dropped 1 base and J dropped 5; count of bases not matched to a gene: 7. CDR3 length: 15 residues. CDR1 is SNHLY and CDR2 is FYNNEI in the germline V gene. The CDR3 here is CASSEDGGGVETQYF. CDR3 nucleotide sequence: TGTGCCAGCAGTGAAGACGGCGGGGGAGTGGAGACCCAGTACTTC.

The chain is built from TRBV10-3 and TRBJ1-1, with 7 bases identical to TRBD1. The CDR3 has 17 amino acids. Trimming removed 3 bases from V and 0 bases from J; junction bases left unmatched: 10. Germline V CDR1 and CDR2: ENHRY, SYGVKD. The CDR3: CAISDPLGQPMNTEAFF. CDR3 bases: TGTGCCATCAGTGACCCCCTGGGACAGCCTATGAACACTGAAGCTTTCTTT.

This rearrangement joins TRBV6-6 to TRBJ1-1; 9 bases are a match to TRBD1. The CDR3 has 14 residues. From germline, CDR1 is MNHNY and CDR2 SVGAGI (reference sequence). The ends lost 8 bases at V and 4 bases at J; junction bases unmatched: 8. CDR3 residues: CASSKQGAGTEAFF. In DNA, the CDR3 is TGTGCCAGCTCCAAACAGGGGGCCGGCACTGAAGCTTTCTTT.

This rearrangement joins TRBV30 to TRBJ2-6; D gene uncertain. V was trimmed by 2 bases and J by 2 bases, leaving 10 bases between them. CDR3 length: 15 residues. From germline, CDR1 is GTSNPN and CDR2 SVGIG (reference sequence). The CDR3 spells CAWSLLPAGANVLTF. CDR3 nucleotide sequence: TGTGCCTGGAGTCTGTTACCGGCTGGGGCCAACGTCCTGACTTTC.

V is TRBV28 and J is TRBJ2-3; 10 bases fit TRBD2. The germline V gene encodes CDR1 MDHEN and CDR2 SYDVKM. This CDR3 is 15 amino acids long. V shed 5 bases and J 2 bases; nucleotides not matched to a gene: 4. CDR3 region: CASSLAGVHTDTQYF. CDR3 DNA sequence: TGTGCCAGCAGTCTAGCGGGAGTCCACACAGATACGCAGTATTTT. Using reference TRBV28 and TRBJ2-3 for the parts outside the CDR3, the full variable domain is DVKVTQSSRYLVKRTGEKVFLECVQDMDHENMFWYRQDPGLGLRLIYFSYDVKMKEKGDIPEGYSVSREKKERFSLILESASTNQTSMYLCASSLAGVHTDTQYFGPGTRLTVL.

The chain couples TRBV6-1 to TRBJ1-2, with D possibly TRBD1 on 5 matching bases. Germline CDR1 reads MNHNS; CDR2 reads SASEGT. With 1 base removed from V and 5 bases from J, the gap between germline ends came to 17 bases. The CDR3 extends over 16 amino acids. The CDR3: CASSEEALTAGYGYTF. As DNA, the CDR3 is TGTGCCAGCAGTGAAGAGGCCCTTACGGCAGGGTATGGCTACACCTTC.

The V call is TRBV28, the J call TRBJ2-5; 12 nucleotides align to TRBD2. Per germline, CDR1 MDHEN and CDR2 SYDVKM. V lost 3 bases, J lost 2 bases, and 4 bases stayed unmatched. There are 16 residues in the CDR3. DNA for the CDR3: TGTGCCAGCAGTTTGGGGCTAGCGGGAGGGCAAGAGACCCAGTACTTC. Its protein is CASSLGLAGGQETQYF.

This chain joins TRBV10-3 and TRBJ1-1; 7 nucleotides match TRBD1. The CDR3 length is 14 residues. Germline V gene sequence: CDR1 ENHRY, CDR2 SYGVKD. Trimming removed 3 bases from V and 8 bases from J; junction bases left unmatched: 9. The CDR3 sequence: CAISDPTDRAEAFF. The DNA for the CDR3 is TGTGCCATCAGTGACCCGACTGACAGGGCCGAAGCTTTCTTT.